The 29 T cell receptor beta chains listed next were all sequenced from one sample in a study of blood T cell repertoires in COVID-19. Assay used: immunoSEQ multiplex PCR; TCRdb lists only in-frame clones, some missing. This sample yields 140,000 or so clones, of which approximately 85% are seen a single time; 2.5% to 3.5% belongs to the top ten. Sequenced sample: peripheral blood. The receptors shown here come from a man in his forties or fifties with acute or convalescent COVID-19.

The CDR3 loop reads CASSSGIRTGELFF. Written as DNA, the CDR3 is TGTGCCAGCAGCTCAGGGATCCGCACCGGGGAGCTGTTTTTT. J is TRBJ2-2 and V is TRBV11-3; D may be TRBD1 (5 bases). The CDR3 is made up of 14 amino acids. CDR1 is SGHNT, CDR2 YENEEA, per germline. Trimming removed 4 bases from V and 4 bases from J, with 10 bases in between.

The chain couples TRBV12-3 or TRBV12-4 to TRBJ2-7; D unclear. This CDR3 is 11 amino acids long. The V gene lost 6 bases and the J gene lost 4 bases, with 7 bases spanning the gap. CDR3 loop: CASSRAYEQYF. The CDR3 coding sequence is TGTGCCAGCAGCCGCGCATACGAGCAGTACTTC.

The rearrangement joins TRBV27 to TRBJ2-2, with unresolved D. Trimming took 1 base from V and 0 from J, leaving 21 bases between them. This CDR3 has 20 amino acids. CDR1 and CDR2 from the germline V gene are MNHEY and SMNVEV (reference sequence). The CDR3 reads CASSLLAIRPERSNTGELFF. Here the CDR3 DNA reads TGTGCCAGCAGTTTATTAGCTATTCGACCCGAGCGCTCGAACACCGGGGAGCTGTTTTTT.

The chain uses TRBV28 and TRBJ1-2; D perhaps matches TRBD1 (5 bases). Germline loops: CDR1 MDHEN, CDR2 SYDVKM. The CDR3 spans 13 residues. V was clipped by 6 bases and J by 2 bases, with 10 bases between them. In nucleotides, the CDR3 is TGTGCCAGCAGCCTGACAGAAAACTATGGCTACACCTTC. It encodes CASSLTENYGYTF.

The chain is built from TRBV2 and TRBJ1-5; D remains ambiguous. Trimming took off 3 bases at V and 3 bases at J, with 6 bases between the two ends. The CDR3 sequence is 13 residues long. Germline lookup yields CDR1 SNHLY and CDR2 FYNNEI. CDR3 region: CASSDRFNQPQHF. The CDR3 nucleotides are TGTGCCAGCAGTGACCGGTTCAATCAGCCCCAGCATTTT.

V usage is TRBV12-3 or TRBV12-4 and J usage is TRBJ2-1; a possible D gene is TRBD2 (5 bases). CDR3 length equals 13 residues. Trimming shortened V by 6 bases and J by 6 bases, and 12 bases separated the two germline ends. CDR3 amino acids: CASSPGLSNEQFF. The CDR3 DNA reads as TGTGCCAGCAGCCCAGGACTGAGCAATGAGCAGTTCTTC.

V and J are TRBV2 and TRBJ2-5, with 7 bases fitting TRBD1. Losses at the gene ends were 4 bases for V and 2 bases for J; bases not matched to a gene: 10. The CDR3 consists of 16 residues. Germline V gene sequence: CDR1 SNHLY, CDR2 FYNNEI. CDR3 sequence (DNA): TGTGCCAGCAGTGTCACCAGGGACAGAGGGCAAGAGACCCAGTACTTC. Protein product: CASSVTRDRGQETQYF.

The chain employs TRBV6-5 and TRBJ1-1; D gene uncertain. This CDR3 has 14 residues. Germline CDR1 reads MNHEY; CDR2 reads SVGAGI. V lost 5 bases and J 6 bases, leaving 16 bases between the germline ends. CDR3 nucleotide sequence: TGTGCCAGCAGTCGCGGGGTAGAGGTCGCTGAAGCTTTCTTT. Its protein product is CASSRGVEVAEAFF.

The gene calls are TRBV20-1 and TRBJ2-7; D not certain. Per the germline V gene, CDR1 is DFQATT and CDR2 is SNEGSKA (reference sequence). There are 11 residues in the CDR3. Between the trimmed V and J ends, which lost 7 bases and 2 bases, there was a span of 9 bases. CDR3 sequence (DNA): TGCAGTGGACTTGTAGCCTACGAGCAGTACTTC. Residues: CSGLVAYEQYF.

The chain uses TRBV11-3 and TRBJ2-4, with D maybe TRBD2 (5 bases). In germline, CDR1 is SGHNT, CDR2 YENEEA. CDR3 length equals 14 residues. V was trimmed by 5 bases and J by 6 bases, leaving 14 bases between them. For the CDR3, the DNA is TGTGCCAGCAGCCCAGCGGTAGAAACAAACATTCAGTACTTC. Translating it yields CASSPAVETNIQYF.

The rearrangement links TRBV19 to TRBJ2-7; 8 nucleotides agree with TRBD2. J lost 2 bases, V lost 3 bases, and 3 bases had no gene match. The CDR3 consists of 14 residues. In germline, CDR1 is LNHDA, CDR2 SQIVND (reference sequence). DNA for the CDR3: TGTGCCAGTAGTATGCAGGGACTAGCCTACGAGCAGTACTTC. Residues: CASSMQGLAYEQYF.

The chain couples TRBV7-9 to TRBJ1-1, with a weak D call TRBD1 (6 bases). Per the germline V gene, CDR1 is SEHNR and CDR2 is FQNEAQ (reference sequence). V was shortened by 3 bases and J by 3 bases, with 8 bases between the two germline ends. This CDR3 has 13 residues. CDR3 loop: CASSFRQDTEAFF. The CDR3 nucleotides read TGTGCCAGCAGCTTCCGACAGGACACTGAAGCTTTCTTT. The variable domain in full, with the rest retrieved from reference TRBV7-9 and TRBJ1-1, is DTGVSQNPRHKITKRGQNVTFRCDPISEHNRLYWYRQTLGQGPEFLTYFQNEAQLEKSRLLSDRFSAERPKGSFSTLEIQRTEQGDSAMYLCASSFRQDTEAFFGQGTRLTVV.

The V call is TRBV11-2, the J call TRBJ1-5, with TRBD1 matching 9 bases. CDR1 SGHAT and CDR2 FQNNGV come from the germline V gene. CDR3 length: 16 amino acids. V shed 5 bases, J shed 1 base, and the junction held 6 bases outside the gene matches. CDR3 in amino acids: CASSTLTGGSNQPQHF. The CDR3 DNA reads as TGTGCCAGCAGCACTCTGACAGGGGGGAGCAATCAGCCCCAGCATTTT.

The chain combines TRBV25-1 with TRBJ1-6, with D perhaps TRBD1 (5 bases). The CDR3 contains 15 residues. The germline V gene encodes CDR1 MGHDK and CDR2 SYGVNS. V lost 3 bases and J lost 4, with 10 bases in between. The CDR3 DNA reads TGTGCCAGCAGTGATCAGGGAGGATATAATTCACCCCTCCACTTT. Encoded protein: CASSDQGGYNSPLHF.

This rearrangement joins TRBV11-2 to TRBJ2-7; D is unclear. Per the germline V gene, CDR1 is SGHAT and CDR2 is FQNNGV. The CDR3 extends over 15 amino acids. Trimming shortened V by 2 bases and J by 1 base, and 12 bases separated the two germline ends. The CDR3 loop reads CASSLRQLQSYEQYF. CDR3 nucleotides: TGTGCCAGCAGCTTAAGGCAGTTACAGTCCTACGAGCAGTACTTC.

The chain recombines TRBV10-3 with TRBJ2-1; D unresolved. The germline V and J ends were trimmed by 0 bases and 6 bases, with 3 bases remaining between them. The length of the CDR3 is 12 residues. CDR1 ENHRY and CDR2 SYGVKD come from the germline V gene. In DNA form, the CDR3 reads TGTGCCATCAGTGAGTCCATCAATGAGCAGTTCTTC. It yields the protein CAISESINEQFF.

This clone was seen only once. The V and J genes are TRBV3-1 (or the pseudogene TRBV3-2) and TRBJ1-2; D remains ambiguous. The CDR3 is made up of 15 amino acids. Germline loops: CDR1 LGHDT, CDR2 YNNKEL (reference sequence). Trimming pared 1 base from V and 3 bases from J, leaving 12 bases between. Here the CDR3 DNA reads TGTGCCAGCAGCCAAGCCATGGTGGGAGACTATGGCTACACCTTC. As protein: CASSQAMVGDYGYTF.

In its sample, this clone was seen once. The J gene is TRBJ2-3, the V gene TRBV11-3; 8 positions agree with TRBD1. The germline CDR1 and CDR2 sequences are SGHNT and YENEEA. This CDR3 has 14 amino acids. V dropped 1 base and J dropped 5; count of bases not matched to a gene: 2. For the CDR3, the DNA is TGTGCCAGCAGCTTAGGACAGGGGTTAGATACGCAGTATTTT. Protein sequence: CASSLGQGLDTQYF.

This chain uses TRBV9 with TRBJ1-3; D not resolved. Germline CDR1 reads SGDLS; CDR2 reads YYNGEE. This CDR3 region has 15 residues. Trimming shortened V by 6 bases and J by 2 bases, and 15 bases separated the two germline ends. This CDR3 reads CASTREEGTGNTIYF. The CDR3 DNA reads as TGTGCCAGCACCCGAGAGGAGGGAACTGGAAACACCATATATTTT.

This clone was detected once. The chain couples TRBV13 to TRBJ2-5; 8 nucleotides agree with TRBD1. J gave up 1 base and V 2 bases, and 3 bases lay outside the gene matches. The germline gives CDR1 PRHDT, CDR2 FYEKMQ (reference sequence). This CDR3 spans 15 amino acids. The DNA for the CDR3 is TGTGCCAGCAGCTTAAGACAGGGGCCCCAAGAGACCCAGTACTTC. Its protein product is CASSLRQGPQETQYF.

The chain carries TRBV7-2 and TRBJ1-6, with 12 bases aligning to TRBD1. Germline CDR1 and CDR2: SGHTA and FQGNSA. V lost 1 base to trimming and J lost 15 bases; unmatched junction nucleotides: 7. CDR3 size: 15 residues. The CDR3 bases are TGTGCCAGCAGCTTAGGGGGGACAGGGGGCAAGGACCTCCACTTT. This translates into CASSLGGTGGKDLHF. Full variable domain (missing parts from reference TRBV7-2 and TRBJ1-6): GAGVSQSPSNKVTEKGKDVELRCDPISGHTALYWYRQSLGQGLEFLIYFQGNSAPDKSGLPSDRFSAERTGGSVSTLTIQRTQQEDSAVYLCASSLGGTGGKDLHFGNGTRLTVT.

The gene calls are TRBV29-1 and TRBJ2-1; the D is unclear. Deletions cut 4 bases from V and 3 bases from J, with 16 bases between. Germline CDR1 and CDR2: SQVTM and ANQGSEA. The CDR3 spans 15 residues. The CDR3 protein is CSVASGVLNYNEQFF. CDR3 sequence (DNA): TGCAGCGTTGCCTCAGGTGTACTTAACTACAATGAGCAGTTCTTC.

This clone was seen once. V is TRBV14 and J is TRBJ2-2; 10 nucleotides line up with TRBD2. The length of the CDR3 is 16 residues. Germline loops: CDR1 SGHDN, CDR2 FVKESK. Germline trimming cut 1 base from V and 5 bases from J; bases unmatched to any gene: 4. The CDR3 loop reads CASSQVPSGRTGELFF. As DNA, the CDR3 is TGTGCCAGCAGCCAAGTTCCTAGCGGGAGAACCGGGGAGCTGTTTTTT.

The CDR3 DNA follows: TGTGCCAGTAGTATTCCCCAGTCTCTGGCCAGCAATCAGCCCCAGCATTTT. Translating gives CASSIPQSLASNQPQHF. The rearrangement uses TRBV19 and TRBJ1-5; D is ambiguous. V lost 3 bases, J lost 1 base, and 16 bases lay in between. This CDR3 is built from 17 residues. The V gene's germline CDR1 is LNHDA and CDR2 SQIVND (reference sequence).

Note on this clone: Other DNA sequences in this specimen translate into the identical CDR3. CDR3 nucleotides: TGCGCCAGCAGCCCCGGGACAGGAGCCTACGAGCAGTACTTC. This codes for CASSPGTGAYEQYF. The chain links TRBV5-1 to TRBJ2-7, with 8 nucleotides matching TRBD1. The CDR3 has 14 residues. With V trimmed by 4 bases and J by 2 bases, 5 bases remained unmatched. CDR1 SGHRS and CDR2 YFSETQ come from the germline V gene.

V gene TRBV6-5 combines with J gene TRBJ1-5; D uncertain. V lost 6 bases and J lost 3, with 15 bases in between. The CDR3 loop spans 15 amino acids. Germline CDR1 reads MNHEY; CDR2 reads SVGAGI. CDR3 in DNA: TGTGCCAGCAGCCTTTCAGGTTACCCCAATCAGCCCCAGCATTTT. Its translation is CASSLSGYPNQPQHF.

The CDR3 loop is CASSPRRSGVVRNTIYF. CDR3 in DNA: TGTGCCAGCAGTCCGCGTCGATCCGGGGTGGTGCGAAACACCATATATTTT. This chain connects TRBV28 to TRBJ1-3; D not resolved. CDR3 length: 17 amino acids. Germline CDR1 reads MDHEN; CDR2 reads SYDVKM. Trimming removed 5 bases from V and 5 bases from J, with 22 bases in between.

The V gene is TRBV18, the J gene TRBJ2-1, with 12 bases aligning to TRBD2. The CDR3 runs 16 residues. CDR1 and CDR2 (germline): KGHSH, LQKENI. V dropped 1 base and J dropped 5; count of bases not matched to a gene: 3. The CDR3 protein is CASSPLRLAGDNEQFF. As DNA, the CDR3 is TGTGCCAGCTCACCACTCAGACTAGCGGGGGACAATGAGCAGTTCTTC.

The chain recombines TRBV24-1 with TRBJ2-3; D gene unclear. V lost 9 bases, J lost 2 bases, and 14 bases lay in between. CDR1 is KGHDR, CDR2 SFDVKD, per germline. The CDR3 has 14 residues. This CDR3 reads CATRLSGVTDTQYF. In nucleotides, the CDR3 is TGTGCCACCCGCCTATCCGGAGTCACAGATACGCAGTATTTT.